The 16 T cell receptor beta chains reported below all come from one sample, sequenced in a study of cytomegalovirus exposure and HLA in healthy donors. The study ran its PCR with 60 Vbeta and 13 Jbeta primers. Assay: immunoSEQ multiplex PCR; the TCRdb copy retains only in-frame clones and omits some. This table has roughly 160,000 clones, 70% to 90% appearing once. Sequenced input: PBMCs. The source of these receptors is a man aged 25-40 years in good health and CMV-seropositive.

The V call is TRBV29-1, the J call TRBJ1-4; D might be TRBD1 (6 bases). The V gene lost 6 bases and the J gene lost 8 bases, with 19 bases spanning the gap. CDR1 and CDR2 from the germline V gene are SQVTM and ANQGSEA. The CDR3 is made up of 14 amino acids. This chain's CDR3 is CSVGRGTSGEKLFF. The CDR3 DNA reads TGCAGCGTAGGTAGGGGGACGTCGGGAGAAAAACTGTTTTTT.

The J gene is TRBJ2-7, the V gene TRBV29-1; D may be TRBD1 (5 bases). CDR1 is SQVTM, CDR2 ANQGSEA, per germline. This CDR3 spans 12 amino acids. Trimming cost V 5 bases and J 5 bases, with 13 bases left between them. DNA for the CDR3: TGCAGCGTTACAGGCCCCTCTGACGAGCAGTACTTC. This sequence encodes CSVTGPSDEQYF.

The table lists this clone with a few counts. The chain carries TRBV19 and TRBJ1-5, with D possibly being TRBD1 (6 bases). Trimming stripped 5 bases from V and 3 bases from J, with 8 bases between. There are 13 residues in the CDR3. Germline-derived CDR1 and CDR2 are LNHDA and SQIVND (reference sequence). The CDR3 sequence: CASSRQDNQPQHF. Written as DNA, the CDR3 is TGTGCCAGTAGTCGACAGGACAATCAGCCCCAGCATTTT.

The chain links TRBV27 to TRBJ2-5, with 8 bases identical to TRBD1. Trimming removed 4 bases from V and 4 bases from J; junction bases left unmatched: 5. Germline CDR1 and CDR2: MNHEY and SMNVEV (reference sequence). The CDR3 is 14 residues long. The DNA of the CDR3 is TGTGCCAGCAGTTCCACACAGGGGGTAGAGACCCAGTACTTC. Translation gives CASSSTQGVETQYF.

The rearrangement uses TRBV6-6 and TRBJ1-5, with unresolved D. The CDR3 runs 14 residues. Trimming stripped 10 bases from V and 1 base from J, with 14 bases between. CDR1 is MNHNY, CDR2 SVGAGI, per germline (reference sequence). CDR3 DNA sequence: TGTGCCACCAGAAGGACTAGAAGCAATCAGCCCCAGCATTTT. Protein product: CATRRTRSNQPQHF.

This clone was seen more than once but under ten times. This chain's CDR3 is CASSSNDRGGGFF. CDR3 nucleotide sequence: TGTGCCAGCAGTTCCAACGACAGGGGAGGAGGTTTCTTT. The chain joins TRBV6-5 to TRBJ1-1; 8 nucleotides line up with TRBD1. V shed 4 bases and J 13 bases; nucleotides not matched to a gene: 11. From germline, CDR1 is MNHEY and CDR2 SVGAGI. CDR3 length: 13 residues.

This rearrangement joins TRBV7-8 to TRBJ2-6; D not certain. Trimming removed 8 bases at V and 4 bases at J, with 12 bases between. The CDR3 is made up of 14 amino acids. From germline, CDR1 is SGHVS and CDR2 FQNEAQ. The CDR3 DNA follows: TGTGCCAGCTCAGGAAGTCCCGGGGCCAACGTCCTGACTTTC. Its translation is CASSGSPGANVLTF.

This clone has only a few counts. V is TRBV7-2 and J is TRBJ1-3; a possible D gene is TRBD1 (5 bases). The germline V and J ends were trimmed by 5 bases and 3 bases, with 8 bases remaining between them. This CDR3 region has 13 residues. CDR1 is SGHTA and CDR2 is FQGNSA in the germline V gene. The CDR3, as DNA: TGTGCCAGCAGCGGGGCCGTTGGAAACACCATATATTTT. It specifies CASSGAVGNTIYF.

This rearrangement joins TRBV10-3 to TRBJ1-1; D may be TRBD1 (6 bases). The CDR3 runs 12 residues. V dropped 5 bases and J dropped 5 bases, with 9 bases sitting between them. Germline CDR1 and CDR2: ENHRY and SYGVKD. The CDR3 sequence is CAISPTGTEAFF. For the CDR3, the DNA is TGTGCCATCAGTCCGACAGGTACTGAAGCTTTCTTT.

The chain has TRBV4-2 and TRBJ1-2; TRBD1 matches 7 bases. This CDR3 spans 14 amino acids. Germline CDR1 and CDR2: LGHNA and YNFKEQ. V lost 3 bases and J lost 2; bases outside the gene matches: 3. CDR3 in amino acids: CASSQGQRNYGYTF. As DNA, the CDR3 is TGTGCCAGCAGCCAGGGACAGCGAAACTATGGCTACACCTTC.

This clone has just a few counts. This rearrangement joins TRBV6-5 to TRBJ2-7, with D possibly matching TRBD1 (6 bases). Between the trimmed V and J ends, which lost 0 bases and 0 bases, there was a span of 9 bases. The germline V gene has CDR1 MNHEY and CDR2 SVGAGI. This CDR3 spans 15 amino acids. The DNA of the CDR3 is TGTGCCAGCAGTTACTCGTACAGGGACTCCTACGAGCAGTACTTC. Encoded protein: CASSYSYRDSYEQYF.

The V call is TRBV6-4, the J call TRBJ2-3; possible D gene TRBD1, 5 bases. V lost 3 bases and J 0 bases, leaving 10 bases between the germline ends. The CDR3 is made up of 15 amino acids. Per the germline V gene, CDR1 is MRHNA and CDR2 is SNTAGT. The CDR3 coding sequence is TGTGCCAGCAGTGATAGGGGCGGTAGCACAGATACGCAGTATTTT. It encodes CASSDRGGSTDTQYF.

The rearrangement uses TRBV11-2 and TRBJ2-1; 7 bases fit TRBD2. CDR1 SGHAT and CDR2 FQNNGV come from the germline V gene. The junction had 5 bases not matched to a gene; V was cut back by 8 bases and J by 4 bases. The CDR3 is made up of 13 amino acids. As DNA, the CDR3 is TGTGCCAGCGGGGGAGGGAATTACAATGAGCAGTTCTTC. Protein sequence: CASGGGNYNEQFF.

The chain employs TRBV14 and TRBJ2-5; 12 positions agree with TRBD1. The J call could be wrong; TRBJ2-7 is a better fit for the DNA end. CDR3 length: 17 amino acids. Germline V gene lookup returns CDR1 SGHDN and CDR2 FVKESK. The CDR3 nucleotides read TGTGCCAGCAGCCAGACGAAGGGGGACAGGGGGCTTCGCGAGCAGTACTTC. It encodes CASSQTKGDRGLREQYF.

The V gene is TRBV29-1, the J gene TRBJ1-2; D is unresolved. This CDR3 comprises 12 residues. The germline V gene encodes CDR1 SQVTM and CDR2 ANQGSEA. V was clipped by 3 bases and J by 8 bases, with 13 bases between them. The CDR3 DNA sequence: TGCAGCGTTGAGGTCTTAACTAGGGGCTACACCTTC. This gives the protein CSVEVLTRGYTF.

The CDR3 loop reads CASRSGTGASEQYF. The CDR3 DNA sequence: TGTGCCAGCAGGTCCGGGACAGGGGCCTCCGAGCAGTACTTC. The chain has TRBV6-1 and TRBJ2-7, with 10 bases fitting TRBD1. The CDR3 covers 14 residues. Germline V CDR1 and CDR2: MNHNS, SASEGT. J was trimmed by 6 bases and V by 6 bases; bases with no gene match: 8.